A selection of T cell receptor beta chains follows, all from one sample in a study of blood T cell repertoires in COVID-19. Only in-frame clones appear in the TCRdb table, and some are missing; sequencing was by immunoSEQ multiplex PCR. The table has 200,000 to 250,000 clones, around 88% seen once; the top ten hold about 12%. Specimen: peripheral blood. These receptors were taken from a man older than 75 with acute or convalescent COVID-19. Each CDR3 is given with its conserved first and last residue. A D gene is named only where the DNA matches it firmly. Rows give clone size only sometimes, using once, few, many, or a class for an expanded clone.

V gene	J gene	D gene	clone size	CDR3 protein	CDR3 DNA
TRBV6-1	TRBJ1-6	NA	NA	CASSEFRQGYSPLHF	TGTGCCAGCAGTGAATTCCGGCAGGGGTATTCACCCCTCCACTTT
TRBV28	TRBJ2-1	NA	NA	CASSGGPRRNEQFF	TGTGCCAGCTCCGGGGGGCCGAGGAGGAATGAGCAGTTCTTC
TRBV19	TRBJ2-7	NA	NA	CASSLSRDYEQYF	TGTGCCAGTAGCCTCTCGAGGGATTACGAGCAGTACTTC
TRBV19	TRBJ1-4	TRBD1	NA	CASSRTGADEKLFF	TGTGCCAGTAGTCGGACAGGGGCTGACGAAAAACTGTTTTTT
TRBV7-9	TRBJ1-1	TRBD1	NA	CASSLGQGVFF	TGTGCCAGCAGCTTAGGGCAGGGGGTTTTCTTT
TRBV2	TRBJ1-1	TRBD1	NA	CASTTGGNEAFF	TGTGCCAGCACCACAGGGGGAAATGAAGCTTTCTTT
TRBV4-1	TRBJ1-3	NA	NA	CASSQGWGSTSGNTIYF	TGCGCCAGCAGCCAAGGGTGGGGCAGTACCTCTGGAAACACCATATATTTT
TRBV29-1	TRBJ2-1	TRBD1	NA	CSRDRGRTSYNEQFF	TGCAGCCGGGACAGGGGGAGGACTTCCTACAATGAGCAGTTCTTC
TRBV27	TRBJ1-5	TRBD1	NA	CASSLGQGASQPQHF	TGTGCCAGCAGTCTGGGACAGGGGGCTTCTCAGCCCCAGCATTTT
TRBV21-1	TRBJ2-5	NA	NA	CASSGRVLQGETQYF	TGTGCCAGCAGTGGCCGGGTCCTTCAAGGAGAGACCCAGTACTTC
TRBV2	TRBJ1-3	NA	NA	CASSEQAKSSGNTIYF	TGTGCCAGCAGTGAACAGGCGAAAAGCTCTGGAAACACCATATATTTT
TRBV5-1	TRBJ1-5	NA	NA	CASSQGLGNQPQHF	TGCGCCAGCAGCCAGGGCCTTGGGAATCAGCCCCAGCATTTT
TRBV27	TRBJ1-2	NA	NA	CASSFVGQRGYTF	TGTGCCAGCAGTTTCGTGGGACAAAGAGGCTACACCTTC
TRBV5-1	TRBJ2-3	TRBD1	NA	CASSSRDSPSTDTQYF	TGCGCCAGCAGTTCCCGGGACAGCCCTAGCACAGATACGCAGTATTTT
TRBV7-2	TRBJ2-3	NA	NA	CASSLSTDTQYF	TGTGCCAGCAGCTTGAGTACAGATACGCAGTATTTT
TRBV28	TRBJ1-2	NA	NA	CASSVGGAGGYTF	TGTGCCAGCAGTGTTGGGGGGGCGGGAGGCTACACCTTC
TRBV18	TRBJ1-5	TRBD1	NA	CASSLWTGRDQPQHF	TGTGCCAGCTCACTCTGGACAGGGAGGGATCAGCCCCAGCATTTT
TRBV6-5	TRBJ1-5	NA	NA	CASSDSFQPQHF	TGTGCCAGCTCTGACAGTTTTCAGCCCCAGCATTTT
TRBV6-5	TRBJ2-2	NA	few	CASRIPGANTGELFF	TGTGCCAGCAGGATACCAGGGGCGAACACCGGGGAGCTGTTTTTT
TRBV5-1	TRBJ2-2	TRBD1	NA	CASSPTGETGELFF	TGCGCCAGCAGCCCCACAGGGGAAACCGGGGAGCTGTTTTTT
TRBV5-6	TRBJ2-5	TRBD2	NA	CASSYGTSGQETQYF	TGTGCCAGCAGCTACGGGACTAGCGGACAAGAGACCCAGTACTTC
TRBV28	TRBJ1-1	TRBD1	NA	CAIGTASYTEAFF	TGTGCCATCGGGACAGCCAGTTACACTGAAGCTTTCTTT
TRBV11-3	TRBJ1-2	TRBD1	NA	CARDGLSRGHGQNYGYTF	TGTGCCAGGGACGGTCTATCCAGGGGGCACGGGCAAAACTATGGCTACACCTTC
TRBV12-5	TRBJ2-2	TRBD1	NA	CASGTGQHTGELFF	TGTGCTAGTGGAACGGGACAGCACACCGGGGAGCTGTTTTTT
TRBV5-4	TRBJ2-3	TRBD2	NA	CASSTGSGGADTQYF	TGTGCCAGCAGCACAGGTTCGGGAGGAGCAGATACGCAGTATTTT
TRBV3-1/TRBV3-2	TRBJ2-1	TRBD2	NA	CASSQDLTSGIPKFF	TGTGCCAGCAGCCAAGATCTTACTAGCGGAATTCCCAAGTTCTTC
TRBV6-5	TRBJ2-6	NA	NA	CASSYGMRSGANVLTF	TGTGCCAGCAGTTACGGTATGCGCTCTGGGGCCAACGTCCTGACTTTC
TRBV7-8	TRBJ1-6	NA	NA	CASSLTGGLDSPLHF	TGTGCCAGCAGCTTAACGGGGGGCCTTGATTCACCCCTCCACTTT
TRBV18	TRBJ2-3	TRBD2	once	CASSPLPETSGGRSLHTQYF	TGTGCCAGCTCACCCCTTCCAGAGACTAGCGGGGGTCGTTCCCTACATACGCAGTATTTT
TRBV5-4	TRBJ2-7	NA	NA	CASSFSGAAYEQYF	TGTGCCAGCAGCTTTAGTGGGGCAGCCTACGAGCAGTACTTC
TRBV3-1/TRBV3-2	TRBJ1-2	NA	once	CASSRQQGFGGYTF	TGTGCCAGCAGCCGCCAACAGGGTTTCGGTGGCTACACCTTC
TRBV27	TRBJ2-1	NA	NA	CASSAGTPANEQFF	TGTGCCAGCAGTGCCGGGACTCCGGCCAATGAGCAGTTCTTC
TRBV11-2	TRBJ1-3	TRBD1	once	CASSHRGSGNTIYF	TGTGCCAGCAGCCACAGGGGTTCTGGAAACACCATATATTTT
TRBV5-1	TRBJ2-3	TRBD1	NA	CASSASGQPTDTQYF	TGCGCCAGCAGCGCTTCGGGACAGCCAACAGATACGCAGTATTTT
TRBV5-1	TRBJ2-7	NA	NA	CASSSLGYEQYF	TGCGCCAGCAGCAGTCTAGGCTACGAGCAGTACTTC
TRBV6-5	TRBJ2-3	NA	NA	CASSPSDTQYF	TGTGCCAGCAGCCCCTCGGATACGCAGTATTTT
TRBV5-6	TRBJ1-2	NA	NA	CASSLTGLVGYTF	TGTGCCAGCAGCTTGACGGGTTTGGTAGGCTACACCTTC
TRBV9	TRBJ2-2	NA	NA	CASSVSPPDGELFF	TGTGCCAGCAGCGTCAGTCCCCCCGACGGGGAGCTGTTTTTT
TRBV28	TRBJ1-3	NA	NA	CASSLSGVRNTIYF	TGTGCCAGCAGTCTATCGGGGGTCCGAAACACCATATATTTT
TRBV19	TRBJ1-5	TRBD1	once	CASSTDRGRSNQPQHF	TGTGCCAGTAGTACAGACAGGGGGAGGAGCAATCAGCCCCAGCATTTT
TRBV5-1	TRBJ1-6	NA	few	CASSLEGILHNSPLHF	TGCGCCAGCAGCTTGGAGGGGATTTTACATAATTCACCCCTCCACTTT
TRBV5-1	TRBJ2-7	NA	once	CASSLGTKSFYEQYF	TGCGCCAGCAGCTTAGGGACAAAAAGTTTCTACGAGCAGTACTTC
TRBV13	TRBJ1-3	NA	NA	CASSLVGLLSGNTIYF	TGTGCCAGCAGCTTAGTTGGGCTGCTCTCTGGAAACACCATATATTTT
TRBV5-1	TRBJ2-1	TRBD1	NA	CASSLGQGLNEQFF	TGCGCCAGCAGCTTGGGACAGGGGTTGAATGAGCAGTTCTTC
TRBV9	TRBJ1-2	TRBD1	NA	CASSVDGTGSGYTF	TGTGCCAGCAGCGTAGATGGGACAGGTAGTGGCTACACCTTC
TRBV28	TRBJ1-3	NA	once	CASSRQGGNTIYF	TGTGCCAGCAGCCGCCAGGGTGGAAACACCATATATTTT
TRBV7-2	TRBJ1-1	NA	NA	CASSLDRASEAFF	TGTGCCAGCAGCTTAGACAGAGCCTCTGAAGCTTTCTTT
TRBV23-1	TRBJ2-2	TRBD1	NA	CASSHRSTFGQANTGELFF	TGCGCCAGCAGTCATCGGAGTACTTTCGGACAGGCGAACACCGGGGAGCTGTTTTTT
TRBV5-1	TRBJ2-1	TRBD2	NA	CASSPRASGYNEQFF	TGCGCCAGCAGCCCCCGGGCTAGCGGATACAATGAGCAGTTCTTC
TRBV7-2	TRBJ2-1	TRBD2	NA	CASRLPGGSNEQFF	TGTGCCAGCAGGTTACCGGGGGGGAGCAATGAGCAGTTCTTC
TRBV19	TRBJ1-5	NA	NA	CASARNRDTYQPQHF	TGTGCCAGTGCCAGAAACCGGGACACTTATCAGCCCCAGCATTTT
TRBV4-2	TRBJ1-4	NA	few	CASSQEAGTGNEKLFF	TGTGCCAGCAGCCAAGAAGCGGGGACGGGTAATGAAAAACTGTTTTTT
TRBV19	TRBJ2-7	NA	NA	CASSRTDSYEQYF	TGTGCCAGTAGTCGGACAGACTCCTACGAGCAGTACTTC
TRBV7-6	TRBJ2-2	TRBD1	few	CASSLRTGDTGELFF	TGTGCCAGCAGCTTAAGAACAGGGGATACCGGGGAGCTGTTTTTT
TRBV28	TRBJ2-7	NA	NA	CASRTDIPYEQYF	TGTGCCAGCAGAACAGACATTCCCTACGAGCAGTACTTC
TRBV5-4	TRBJ1-3	NA	NA	CASSLGGGTGNTIYF	TGTGCCAGCAGCTTGGGAGGAGGAACTGGAAACACCATATATTTT
TRBV19	TRBJ1-5	NA	NA	CASTYLKGGDSQPQHF	TGTGCCAGTACTTACCTAAAGGGGGGGGATAGTCAGCCCCAGCATTTT
TRBV29-1	TRBJ2-1	TRBD1	NA	CSVGQGPYNEQFF	TGCAGCGTTGGACAGGGCCCCTACAATGAGCAGTTCTTC
TRBV7-7	TRBJ2-7	TRBD1	NA	CASSLARGQGFEKQYF	TGTGCTAGCAGCTTAGCAAGGGGACAGGGTTTTGAGAAGCAGTACTTC
TRBV18	TRBJ1-4	NA	once	CASSPRVTQATNEKLFF	TGTGCCAGCTCACCACGGGTAACACAGGCAACTAATGAAAAACTGTTTTTT